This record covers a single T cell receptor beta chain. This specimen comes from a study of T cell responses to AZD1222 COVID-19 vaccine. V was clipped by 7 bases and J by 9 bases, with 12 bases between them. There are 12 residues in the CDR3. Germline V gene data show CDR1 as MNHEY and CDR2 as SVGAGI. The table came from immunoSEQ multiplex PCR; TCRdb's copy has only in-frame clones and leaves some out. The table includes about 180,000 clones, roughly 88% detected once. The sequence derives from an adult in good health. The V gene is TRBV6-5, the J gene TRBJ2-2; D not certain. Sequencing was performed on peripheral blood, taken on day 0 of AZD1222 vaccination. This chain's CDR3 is CASTHEARELFF. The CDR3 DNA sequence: TGTGCCAGCACTCACGAGGCCCGGGAGCTGTTTTTT.